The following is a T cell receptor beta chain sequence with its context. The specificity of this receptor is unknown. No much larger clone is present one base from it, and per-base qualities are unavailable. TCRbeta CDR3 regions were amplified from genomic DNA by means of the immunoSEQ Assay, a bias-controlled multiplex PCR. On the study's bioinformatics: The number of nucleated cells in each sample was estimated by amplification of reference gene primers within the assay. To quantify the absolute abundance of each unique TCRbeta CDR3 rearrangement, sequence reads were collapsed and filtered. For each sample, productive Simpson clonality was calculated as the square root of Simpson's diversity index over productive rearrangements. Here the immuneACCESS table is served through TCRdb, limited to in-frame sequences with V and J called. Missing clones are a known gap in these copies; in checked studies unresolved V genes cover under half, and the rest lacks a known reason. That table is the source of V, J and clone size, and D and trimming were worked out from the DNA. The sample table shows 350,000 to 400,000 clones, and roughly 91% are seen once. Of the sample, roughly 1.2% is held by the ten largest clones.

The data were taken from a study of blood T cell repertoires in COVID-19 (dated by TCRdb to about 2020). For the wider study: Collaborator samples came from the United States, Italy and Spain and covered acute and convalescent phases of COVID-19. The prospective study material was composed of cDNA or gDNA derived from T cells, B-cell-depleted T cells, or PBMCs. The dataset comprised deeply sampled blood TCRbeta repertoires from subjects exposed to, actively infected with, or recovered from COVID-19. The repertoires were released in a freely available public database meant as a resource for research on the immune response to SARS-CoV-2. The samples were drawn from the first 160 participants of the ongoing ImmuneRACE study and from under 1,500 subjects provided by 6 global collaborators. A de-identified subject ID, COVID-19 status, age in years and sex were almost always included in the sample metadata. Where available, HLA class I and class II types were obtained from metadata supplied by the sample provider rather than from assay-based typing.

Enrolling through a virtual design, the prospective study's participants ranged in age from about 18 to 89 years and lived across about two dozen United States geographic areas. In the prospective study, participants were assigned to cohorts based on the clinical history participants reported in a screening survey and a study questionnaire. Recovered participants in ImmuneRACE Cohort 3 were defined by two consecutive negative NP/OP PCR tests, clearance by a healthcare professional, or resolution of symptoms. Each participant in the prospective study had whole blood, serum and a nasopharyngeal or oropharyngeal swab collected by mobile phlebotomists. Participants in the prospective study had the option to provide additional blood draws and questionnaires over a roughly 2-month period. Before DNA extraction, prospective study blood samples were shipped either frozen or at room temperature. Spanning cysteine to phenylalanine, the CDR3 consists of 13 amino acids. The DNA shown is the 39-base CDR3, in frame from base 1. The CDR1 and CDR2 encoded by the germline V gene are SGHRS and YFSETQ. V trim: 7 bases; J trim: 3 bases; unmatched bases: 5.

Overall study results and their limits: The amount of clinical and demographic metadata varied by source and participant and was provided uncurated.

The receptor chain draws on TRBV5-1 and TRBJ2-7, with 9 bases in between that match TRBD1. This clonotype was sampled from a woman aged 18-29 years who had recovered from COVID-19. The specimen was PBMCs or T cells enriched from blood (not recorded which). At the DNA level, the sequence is TGCGCCAGCGACCTGGGACAGGGCTACGAGCAGTACTTC. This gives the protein CASDLGQGYEQYF.